The 15 T cell receptor beta chains below all came from one sample that was sequenced in a study of shared clonotypes between healthy human individuals (dated by TCRdb to 2019 to 2021). Library construction relied on the immunoSEQ multiplex PCR assay. This immuneACCESS table, as held by TCRdb, lists in-frame sequences with V and J called but not all clones. Of the missing ones, under half trace to an unresolved V gene in checked studies; the others have no known cause. The sample table holds millions of clones, of which around nine tenths were seen once. The ten largest clones capture roughly 0.14% of the sample. Sequenced sample: naive CD4+ T cells sorted from blood. This specimen's cell subset or site label, interpreted: CD45RA+ positively selected. The origin of the receptors is a man younger than 30 in good health.

The chain is built from TRBV5-4 and TRBJ2-7; 7 nucleotides align to TRBD1. There are 15 residues in the CDR3. V shed 5 bases, J shed 0 bases, and the junction held 8 bases outside the gene matches. CDR1 SGHNT and CDR2 YYREEE come from the germline V gene (reference sequence). The CDR3 DNA reads as TGTGCCAGCAGTTCTAAGGACAGGTTCTCCTACGAGCAGTACTTC. It translates to CASSSKDRFSYEQYF.

This chain links TRBV11-2 with TRBJ2-5, with 11 positions matching TRBD2. V dropped 5 bases and J dropped 0; count of bases not matched to a gene: 5. The CDR3 is made up of 16 amino acids. CDR1 and CDR2 (germline): SGHAT, FQNNGV. The CDR3 sequence is CASSPGTSGDQETQYF. The DNA for the CDR3 is TGTGCCAGCAGCCCTGGGACTAGCGGAGACCAAGAGACCCAGTACTTC.

In DNA form, the CDR3 reads TGTGCCAGCAGTAGGGGACGTGGCAATCAGCCCCAGCATTTT. Translating gives CASSRGRGNQPQHF. V usage is TRBV25-1 and J usage is TRBJ1-5, with D possibly TRBD1 on 5 matching bases. Germline values: CDR1 MGHDK, CDR2 SYGVNS. V shed 5 bases and J shed 2 bases, with 10 bases lying between them. The CDR3 covers 14 residues.

The chain joins TRBV5-4 to TRBJ1-6; a weak D match, TRBD1 (6 bases). V was trimmed by 3 bases and J by 6 bases, leaving 10 bases between them. CDR1 is SGHNT and CDR2 is YYREEE in the germline V gene (reference sequence). There are 14 residues in the CDR3. The CDR3 sequence is CASSSDSFNSPLHF. In DNA, the CDR3 is TGTGCCAGCAGCTCGGACAGTTTTAATTCACCCCTCCACTTT.

The chain employs TRBV18 and TRBJ2-7, with 8 bases matching TRBD1. The CDR3 is made up of 14 amino acids. V shed 3 bases and J 4 bases; nucleotides not matched to a gene: 5. Germline V gives CDR1 KGHSH, CDR2 LQKENI. CDR3 in amino acids: CASSPGDRKYEQYF. For the CDR3, the DNA is TGTGCCAGCTCACCGGGGGACAGGAAATACGAGCAGTACTTC.

Worth noting for this clone: One end of the junction is discordant with germline, which a read error may explain. V usage is TRBV18 and J usage is TRBJ2-5; the D gene is possibly TRBD2 (6 bases). The CDR3 is 14 amino acids. Per the germline V gene, CDR1 is KGHSH and CDR2 is LQKENI. Written as DNA, the CDR3 is TGTGCCAGCTCAGCACCCGGGGGCCAAGAGACCCAGTACTTC. Translating it yields CASSAPGGQETQYF.

This chain joins TRBV6-5 and TRBJ2-7; 7 bases are a match to TRBD2. The germline V gene encodes CDR1 MNHEY and CDR2 SVGAGI. The CDR3 loop spans 15 amino acids. V shed 6 bases, J shed 3 bases, and the junction held 11 bases outside the gene matches. The CDR3 loop reads CASRRLGRSVYEQYF. CDR3 DNA: TGTGCCAGCAGGCGCCTCGGGAGGAGCGTCTACGAGCAGTACTTC.

This clone has just one count. The V call is TRBV9, the J call TRBJ2-5; TRBD1 agrees at 8 bases. From germline, CDR1 is SGDLS and CDR2 YYNGEE. The CDR3 has 16 residues. J gave up 5 bases and V 0 bases, and 9 bases lay outside the gene matches. The CDR3 DNA is TGTGCCAGCAGCGTAGTGGGGCCAGGGGGCGGGGAGACCCAGTACTTC. This sequence encodes CASSVVGPGGGETQYF. The whole variable domain, remainder taken from reference TRBV9 and TRBJ2-5, is DSGVTQTPKHLITATGQRVTLRCSPRSGDLSVYWYQQSLDQGLQFLIQYYNGEERAKGNILERFSAQQFPDLHSELNLSSLELGDSALYFCASSVVGPGGGETQYFGPGTRLLVL.

V gene TRBV25-1 combines with J gene TRBJ2-5; D gene ambiguous. Trimming removed 0 bases at V and 2 bases at J, with 13 bases between. The CDR3 sequence is 16 residues long. CDR1 is MGHDK and CDR2 is SYGVNS in the germline V gene. The CDR3 here is CASSEYIRMGQETQYF. CDR3 nucleotide sequence: TGTGCCAGCAGTGAATATATTAGGATGGGGCAAGAGACCCAGTACTTC.

The chain combines TRBV5-1 with TRBJ2-3; D is possibly TRBD2 (6 bases). Between the trimmed V and J ends, which lost 3 bases and 5 bases, there was a span of 13 bases. Germline lookup yields CDR1 SGHRS and CDR2 YFSETQ. This CDR3 is 14 amino acids long. CDR3: CASSSRTGEDTQYF. In DNA, the CDR3 is TGCGCCAGCAGCTCGCGGACGGGGGAAGATACGCAGTATTTT.

This sequence joins TRBV4-1 and TRBJ2-3; 10 bases fit TRBD2. Germline V gives CDR1 MGHRA, CDR2 YSYEKL. There are 17 residues in the CDR3. V dropped 0 bases and J dropped 4; count of bases not matched to a gene: 7. The CDR3 protein is CASSQEGLAGAADTQYF. Here the CDR3 DNA reads TGCGCCAGCAGCCAAGAAGGGCTAGCGGGAGCCGCAGATACGCAGTATTTT.

V usage is TRBV6-1 and J usage is TRBJ2-1, with 8 bases identical to TRBD1. Germline trimming cut 5 bases from V and 8 bases from J; bases unmatched to any gene: 11. CDR1 and CDR2 from the germline V gene are MNHNS and SASEGT. CDR3 length equals 15 residues. DNA of the CDR3: TGTGCCAGCAGTAAGGACAGGGTTACAATTTATGAGCAGTTCTTC. It specifies CASSKDRVTIYEQFF.

V is TRBV5-4 and J is TRBJ2-5; the D gene is possibly TRBD2 (6 bases). The CDR3 loop spans 17 amino acids. Between the trimmed V and J ends, which lost 0 bases and 7 bases, there was a span of 22 bases. CDR1 and CDR2 (germline): SGHNT, YYREEE (reference sequence). In DNA form, the CDR3 reads TGTGCCAGCAGCTTGGGGCGGACGAGTGGGGTCGGGGGGACCCAGTACTTC. Translated: CASSLGRTSGVGGTQYF.

The chain is built from TRBV5-1 and TRBJ2-4, with 8 bases fitting TRBD1. CDR3 length: 17 amino acids. Trimming cost V 3 bases and J 2 bases; bases outside gene matches: 10. The germline gives CDR1 SGHRS, CDR2 YFSETQ. The CDR3 spells CASSSGQGGRSKNIQYF. The CDR3 bases are TGCGCCAGCAGCTCCGGACAGGGCGGACGGTCCAAAAACATTCAGTACTTC. Full variable domain (rest looked up from reference TRBV5-1 and TRBJ2-4): KAGVTQTPRYLIKTRGQQVTLSCSPISGHRSVSWYQQTPGQGLQFLFEYFSETQRNKGNFPGRFSGRQFSNSRSEMNVSTLELGDSALYLCASSSGQGGRSKNIQYFGAGTRLSVL.

The V call is TRBV25-1, the J call TRBJ1-2, with D maybe TRBD1 (6 bases). The V gene's germline CDR1 is MGHDK and CDR2 SYGVNS. V shed 6 bases and J shed 6 bases, with 11 bases lying between them. The CDR3 totals 12 residues. The CDR3, as DNA: TGTGCCAGCAGCGACAGGTTACATGGCTACACCTTC. Encoded protein: CASSDRLHGYTF.